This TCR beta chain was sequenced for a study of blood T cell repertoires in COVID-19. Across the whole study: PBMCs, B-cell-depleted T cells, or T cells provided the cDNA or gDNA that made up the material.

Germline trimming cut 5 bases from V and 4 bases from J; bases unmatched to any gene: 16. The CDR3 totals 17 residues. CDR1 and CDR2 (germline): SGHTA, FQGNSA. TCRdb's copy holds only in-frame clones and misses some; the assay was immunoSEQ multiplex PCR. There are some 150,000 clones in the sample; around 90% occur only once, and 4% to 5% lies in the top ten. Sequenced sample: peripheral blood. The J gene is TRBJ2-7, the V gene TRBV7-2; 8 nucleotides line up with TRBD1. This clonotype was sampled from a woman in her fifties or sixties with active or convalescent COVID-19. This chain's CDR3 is CASSPRIGAGGGYEQYF. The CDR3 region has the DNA TGTGCCAGCAGCCCGAGGATAGGGGCAGGGGGCGGGTACGAGCAGTACTTC.